The entry that follows covers one T cell receptor beta chain sequence. Sampled while nominally healthy, donors likely had unrecorded immune exposures. PCR involved 60 Vbeta and 13 Jbeta primers. TCRdb's table, derived via immunoSEQ multiplex PCR, lists solely in-frame clones and lacks some. The sample lists 220,000 or so clones, 65% to 85% occurring once. The data were obtained in a study of cytomegalovirus exposure and HLA in healthy donors. The origin of this receptor is a man between 45 and 60 years old in good health and CMV-seronegative. The source material was PBMCs.

The CDR3 coding sequence is TGTGCCAGCAGCACACGACAGGGGATGCCAGATACGCAGTATTTT. Translation gives CASSTRQGMPDTQYF. J is TRBJ2-3 and V is TRBV7-9, with 8 bases identical to TRBD1. Germline V gene sequence: CDR1 SEHNR, CDR2 FQNEAQ (reference sequence). V gave up 5 bases and J gave up 4 bases; unmatched junction bases: 8. CDR3 size: 15 residues. Full variable domain (outside the CDR3, taken from reference TRBV7-9 and TRBJ2-3): DTGVSQNPRHKITKRGQNVTFRCDPISEHNRLYWYRQTLGQGPEFLTYFQNEAQLEKSRLLSDRFSAERPKGSFSTLEIQRTEQGDSAMYLCASSTRQGMPDTQYFGPGTRLTVL.